This T cell receptor beta chain was identified during a study of regulatory and conventional T cells in RAG deficiency. Points from the study as a whole: Omenn syndrome and CID/AS patients had around 100-fold fewer unique Treg TCR beta sequences, versus about 10-fold elsewhere. RAG-deficient patients showed markedly lower Shannon entropy and higher Simpson indices than control T-cell subsets. Shorter CDR3s in all patient subsets; >75% Treg-Tconv overlap in Omenn.

As concerns this clone: Its antigen remains unidentified.

Conventional CD4+ T cells were sorted from blood as CD25-low CD127-high cells. The germline V gene has CDR1 SGDLS and CDR2 YYNGEE. V dropped 0 bases and J dropped 5 bases, with 10 bases sitting between them. The CDR3 is 14 amino acids. Measured with immunoSEQ multiplex PCR; TCRdb has only the in-frame clones, and not every one. The sample has approximately 35,000 clones; about 78% are singletons. These same data were also listed under a study on regulatory T cells. That study adds: The PCR used 52 TRBV and 13 TRBJ primers.

The sequenced material came from CD4+ effector T cells sorted from blood. J is TRBJ2-3 and V is TRBV9, with D possibly matching TRBD2 (5 bases). The clonotype comes from a human donor in good health. The CDR3 DNA is TGTGCCAGCAGCGTAGAAGGGAGTCGAGATACGCAGTATTTT. Amino acid sequence: CASSVEGSRDTQYF.